This T cell receptor (beta chain) was identified during a study of T cell responses to AZD1222 COVID-19 vaccine. Study findings and constraints: Seropositive status at baseline applied to only a handful of AZD1222 recipients. Spike-specific TCR depth and breadth grew after two AZD1222 doses.

V was pared by 4 bases and J by 1 base, with 4 bases of the junction left unmatched. Germline loops: CDR1 SGHVS, CDR2 FNYEAQ. The CDR3 consists of 15 residues. The table came from immunoSEQ multiplex PCR; TCRdb's copy has only in-frame clones and leaves some out. The table shows about 160,000 clones, with 94% occurring only once. Points on this clone: Antigen: not known.

The chain uses TRBV7-6 and TRBJ1-1; 9 bases are a match to TRBD1. Sequencing was performed on peripheral blood, taken 28 days after the second AZD1222 dose. This receptor was obtained from an adult who received the AZD1222 COVID-19 vaccine. CDR3 residues: CASSSLTGGNTEAFF. The CDR3 nucleotides read TGTGCCAGCAGCTCATTGACAGGGGGGAACACTGAAGCTTTCTTT.